These 30 T cell receptor beta chains share one sample of origin, sequenced in a study of immune evolution from preneoplasia to lung adenocarcinoma. Only in-frame clones appear in the TCRdb table, and some are missing; sequencing was by immunoSEQ multiplex PCR. The sample includes around 10,000 clones, 76% of them seen just once. Sequenced input: FFPE normal lung tissue adjacent to the tumor. These receptors were taken from a person aged 55-75 years with lung adenocarcinoma. Some clones in this sample may be carry-over from other donors' samples.

The CDR3 here is CSAQRDTDTQYF. The CDR3 coding sequence is TGCAGCGCCCAGCGGGACACAGATACGCAGTATTTT. This chain connects TRBV29-1 to TRBJ2-3, with 7 bases aligning to TRBD2. The germline V gene has CDR1 SQVTM and CDR2 ANQGSEA. V gave up 7 bases and J gave up 2 bases; unmatched junction bases: 3. The CDR3 contains 12 residues.

This chain links TRBV7-2 with TRBJ1-1; D unclear. CDR3 length: 16 residues. V was shortened by 1 base and J by 1 base, with 13 bases between the two germline ends. Germline V gene data show CDR1 as SGHTA and CDR2 as FQGNSA. CDR3 amino acids: CASSLGMAGWNTEAFF. The CDR3 DNA is TGTGCCAGCAGCTTAGGAATGGCAGGATGGAACACTGAAGCTTTCTTT. Combining the CDR3 with reference TRBV7-2 and TRBJ1-1 gives the whole variable domain GAGVSQSPSNKVTEKGKDVELRCDPISGHTALYWYRQSLGQGLEFLIYFQGNSAPDKSGLPSDRFSAERTGGSVSTLTIQRTQQEDSAVYLCASSLGMAGWNTEAFFGQGTRLTVV.

The chain has TRBV6-1 and TRBJ1-2; no definite D call. The CDR3 totals 15 residues. V shed 8 bases and J shed 8 bases, with 24 bases lying between them. Looked up from germline, CDR1 is MNHNS and CDR2 is SASEGT. Written as DNA, the CDR3 is TGTGCCAGCGCTACCTATTTTCCTTCTACCGTAGGCTACACCTTC. Its protein product is CASATYFPSTVGYTF.

This chain connects TRBV5-4 to TRBJ1-2; D is uncertain. This CDR3 region has 14 residues. Trimming took 3 bases from V and 0 from J, leaving 9 bases between them. Germline CDR1 reads SGHNT; CDR2 reads YYREEE (reference sequence). CDR3 coding DNA: TGTGCCAGCAGCTCGCCATTAGCTAACTATGGCTACACCTTC. Protein sequence: CASSSPLANYGYTF.

This sequence joins TRBV18 and TRBJ2-6; 7 bases fit TRBD1. Trimming removed 1 base from V and 4 bases from J; junction bases left unmatched: 7. Germline CDR1 is KGHSH and CDR2 is LQKENI. CDR3 length: 17 residues. This CDR3 reads CASSPLKGALGANVLTF. The CDR3 DNA sequence: TGTGCCAGCTCACCACTTAAGGGGGCTCTGGGGGCCAACGTCCTGACTTTC.

The chain couples TRBV27 to TRBJ2-5; D possibly corresponds to TRBD1 (6 bases). The germline CDR1 and CDR2 sequences are MNHEY and SMNVEV (reference sequence). The CDR3 totals 14 residues. V lost 5 bases, J lost 5 bases, and 15 bases lay in between. The CDR3 region is CASSPRQVQETQYF. As DNA, the CDR3 is TGTGCCAGCAGTCCGCGACAGGTCCAGGAGACCCAGTACTTC.

The chain combines TRBV6-5 with TRBJ1-1; D unresolved. The CDR3 spans 13 residues. CDR1 and CDR2 from the germline V gene are MNHEY and SVGAGI. V gave up 7 bases and J gave up 1 base, with 10 bases separating them. The CDR3 is CASKIDTNTEAFF. The CDR3 coding sequence is TGTGCCAGCAAGATTGACACGAACACTGAAGCTTTCTTT.

CDR3 sequence: CAISANQETQYF. In DNA, the CDR3 is TGTGCCATCAGTGCCAACCAAGAGACCCAGTACTTC. The rearrangement joins TRBV10-3 to TRBJ2-5; the D is unclear. V was shortened by 4 bases and J by 0 bases, with 3 bases between the two germline ends. Per germline, CDR1 ENHRY and CDR2 SYGVKD. The CDR3 consists of 12 residues.

Comments on this clone: The sample carries other DNA sequences with the same CDR3. J is TRBJ1-1 and V is TRBV11-2; D unresolved. The V gene lost 5 bases and the J gene lost 0 bases, with 7 bases spanning the gap. This CDR3 region has 13 residues. Germline CDR1 and CDR2: SGHAT and FQNNGV. The DNA for the CDR3 is TGTGCCAGCAGCCCACTCTTGAACACTGAAGCTTTCTTT. Amino acid sequence: CASSPLLNTEAFF.

The V call is TRBV5-1, the J call TRBJ1-1, with 8 bases aligning to TRBD1. Germline V lookup: CDR1 SGHRS, CDR2 YFSETQ. V was clipped by 4 bases and J by 5 bases; unmatched bases: 7. The CDR3 extends over 14 amino acids. The CDR3 sequence: CASSITGGRTEAFF. In DNA form, the CDR3 reads TGCGCCAGCAGCATAACAGGGGGGCGGACTGAAGCTTTCTTT.

This rearrangement joins TRBV6-4 to TRBJ2-3; 8 bases fit TRBD1. CDR1 and CDR2 (germline): MRHNA, SNTAGT. The CDR3 contains 15 residues. The V segment lost 6 bases and the J segment 3 bases; nucleotides outside the gene matches: 8. The CDR3 bases are TGTGCCAGCAGCGCGACAGGGGAAGGGACAGATACGCAGTATTTT. Amino acid sequence: CASSATGEGTDTQYF.

The rearrangement joins TRBV9 to TRBJ2-1, with 8 bases that match TRBD2. Trimming cost V 0 bases and J 10 bases; bases outside gene matches: 9. Germline V gene lookup returns CDR1 SGDLS and CDR2 YYNGEE. This CDR3 is 15 amino acids long. CDR3 protein: CASSVVVREEGEQFF. Here the CDR3 DNA reads TGTGCCAGCAGCGTAGTTGTGCGGGAGGAGGGGGAGCAGTTCTTC.

This clone was counted only a few times. J is TRBJ2-7 and V is TRBV5-5; 8 nucleotides align to TRBD1. With V trimmed by 3 bases and J by 3 bases, 2 bases remained unmatched. Per the germline V gene, CDR1 is SGHKS and CDR2 is YYEKEE (reference sequence). The CDR3 consists of 13 residues. The CDR3 nucleotides read TGTGCCAGCAGCTCAGGACAGGGCTACGAGCAGTACTTC. The encoded protein is CASSSGQGYEQYF.

The chain employs TRBV6-1 and TRBJ2-1; 7 bases match TRBD1. V shed 0 bases and J 10 bases; nucleotides not matched to a gene: 12. CDR1 is MNHNS and CDR2 is SASEGT in the germline V gene. This CDR3 has 16 amino acids. This CDR3 reads CASSEAGQRLKGEQFF. In nucleotides, the CDR3 is TGTGCCAGCAGTGAAGCGGGACAGCGGCTGAAGGGGGAGCAGTTCTTC.

V usage is TRBV6-6 and J usage is TRBJ2-7, with D uncertain. Trimming left V 7 bases short and J 0 bases short, with 13 bases between. This CDR3 comprises 14 residues. Germline V CDR1 and CDR2: MNHNY, SVGAGI (reference sequence). The CDR3, as DNA: TGTGCCAGCATCAAGCACTCTAGCTCCTACGAGCAGTACTTC. Its translation is CASIKHSSSYEQYF.

As to this clone: This same CDR3 is encoded by further DNA sequences in the sample. J is TRBJ1-5 and V is TRBV29-1; D perhaps matches TRBD1 (5 bases). CDR3 length: 14 residues. The V and J ends lost 4 bases and 7 bases respectively, with 17 bases between them. Per germline, CDR1 SQVTM and CDR2 ANQGSEA. The CDR3 nucleotides are TGCAGCGTTGCACCTCGTGGCGAGGGGCAGCCCCAGCATTTT. Amino acid sequence: CSVAPRGEGQPQHF.

V and J are TRBV9 and TRBJ2-3; TRBD1 agrees at 8 bases. The junction had 11 bases not matched to a gene; V was cut back by 4 bases and J by 4 bases. Germline V gene sequence: CDR1 SGDLS, CDR2 YYNGEE. CDR3 size: 16 residues. CDR3 in amino acids: CASSPTGESGADTQYF. DNA for the CDR3: TGTGCCAGCAGCCCGACAGGGGAAAGTGGGGCAGATACGCAGTATTTT.

This clone was seen a handful of times. In nucleotides, the CDR3 is TGTGCCAGCAAAGGACAGGGGAGACAGGCCGAGCAGTACTTC. This translates into CASKGQGRQAEQYF. This chain uses TRBV6-5 with TRBJ2-7; TRBD1 agrees at 9 bases. The CDR3 runs 14 residues. The germline V gene encodes CDR1 MNHEY and CDR2 SVGAGI. The trim removed 7 bases at V and 6 bases at J, leaving 10 bases unmatched.

This chain uses TRBV7-2 with TRBJ2-3, with 8 bases lining up with TRBD2. This CDR3 has 16 amino acids. CDR1 is SGHTA, CDR2 FQGNSA, per germline. V lost 5 bases, J lost 4 bases, and 11 bases stayed unmatched. As DNA, the CDR3 is TGTGCCAGCAGCACAACCGGGACTAGTCGTGCAGATACGCAGTATTTT. It yields the protein CASSTTGTSRADTQYF.

The chain uses TRBV28 and TRBJ2-6, with D maybe TRBD2 (6 bases). The V end lost 6 bases, the J end lost 1 base, and 10 bases lay between the germline ends. The CDR3 length is 15 residues. Germline V CDR1 and CDR2: MDHEN, SYDVKM. CDR3 nucleotides: TGTGCCAGCAGCCAAGGGAGGTCTGGGGCCAACGTCCTGACTTTC. Translating gives CASSQGRSGANVLTF.

A single count supports this clone. This chain joins TRBV5-1 and TRBJ1-1, with D hard to call. The germline V gene has CDR1 SGHRS and CDR2 YFSETQ. Trimming removed 1 base at V and 0 bases at J, with 13 bases between. The CDR3 spans 16 residues. Here the CDR3 DNA reads TGCGCCAGCAGCTTGAGCGGCCGTCGCATGAACACTGAAGCTTTCTTT. It codes for CASSLSGRRMNTEAFF.

The chain recombines TRBV7-9 with TRBJ2-3; TRBD2 matches 8 bases. The CDR3 runs to 17 residues. V shed 1 base and J 6 bases; nucleotides not matched to a gene: 12. CDR1 and CDR2 from the germline V gene are SEHNR and FQNEAQ (reference sequence). The CDR3 protein is CASSLGAAGVSADTQYF. Written as DNA, the CDR3 is TGTGCCAGCAGCTTAGGGGCAGCGGGAGTCAGCGCCGATACGCAGTATTTT.

V and J are TRBV29-1 and TRBJ2-3; D possibly uses TRBD1 or TRBD2 (5 bases each). Germline values: CDR1 SQVTM, CDR2 ANQGSEA. The CDR3 extends over 15 amino acids. Trimming stripped 2 bases from V and 2 bases from J, with 14 bases between. Here the CDR3 DNA reads TGCAGCGTTGAAAAGGGGATGGGGACCACAGATACGCAGTATTTT. This codes for CSVEKGMGTTDTQYF.

The gene calls are TRBV6-6 and TRBJ2-5, with 7 bases aligning to TRBD1. Germline loops: CDR1 MNHNY, CDR2 SVGAGI (reference sequence). The CDR3 is 14 residues long. With 2 bases clipped from V and 2 bases from J, the junction kept 2 bases outside the gene matches. CDR3 residues: CASSYGGQQETQYF. CDR3 DNA: TGTGCCAGCAGTTACGGGGGACAGCAAGAGACCCAGTACTTC.

The chain employs TRBV18 and TRBJ1-5; 11 nucleotides match TRBD1. This CDR3 is built from 16 residues. V trimming: 3 bases; J trimming: 3 bases; junction bases outside the gene matches: 4. The V gene's germline CDR1 is KGHSH and CDR2 LQKENI. In nucleotides, the CDR3 is TGTGCCAGCTCACCGGGACAGGGGGGACTCAATCAGCCCCAGCATTTT. Protein: CASSPGQGGLNQPQHF. Drawing the rest from reference TRBV18 and TRBJ1-5, the complete variable domain is NAGVMQNPRHLVRRRGQEARLRCSPMKGHSHVYWYRQLPEEGLKFMVYLQKENIIDESGMPKERFSAEFPKEGPSILRIQQVVRGDSAAYFCASSPGQGGLNQPQHFGDGTRLSIL.

This chain connects TRBV6-5 to TRBJ2-7; 8 bases map to TRBD1. Germline V gene data show CDR1 as MNHEY and CDR2 as SVGAGI. The CDR3 contains 15 residues. J was trimmed by 4 bases and V by 5 bases; bases with no gene match: 10. The CDR3 loop reads CASSPLRTGYYEQYF. The DNA for the CDR3 is TGTGCCAGCAGTCCACTCCGGACAGGGTATTACGAGCAGTACTTC.

This chain connects TRBV4-2 to TRBJ2-7; D perhaps matches TRBD2 (6 bases). CDR3 length: 15 residues. Germline V gene sequence: CDR1 LGHNA, CDR2 YNFKEQ. V lost 0 bases and J lost 3, with 12 bases in between. The CDR3 protein is CASSQDFGSNYEQYF. Written as DNA, the CDR3 is TGTGCCAGCAGCCAAGATTTCGGGAGCAACTACGAGCAGTACTTC.

This chain joins TRBV5-5 and TRBJ2-5; D is unresolved. V was shortened by 3 bases and J by 5 bases, with 11 bases between the two germline ends. The V gene's germline CDR1 is SGHKS and CDR2 YYEKEE (reference sequence). CDR3 length: 13 amino acids. CDR3: CASSSELFETQYF. The DNA of the CDR3 is TGTGCCAGCAGCTCTGAGCTATTCGAGACCCAGTACTTC.

The chain is built from TRBV5-1 and TRBJ2-7; TRBD2 agrees at 10 bases. Per germline, CDR1 SGHRS and CDR2 YFSETQ. With V trimmed by 3 bases and J by 6 bases, 15 bases remained unmatched. This CDR3 spans 17 amino acids. CDR3: CASSWTSGSPGGSEQYF. CDR3 sequence (DNA): TGCGCCAGCAGCTGGACTAGCGGCTCCCCGGGGGGATCCGAGCAGTACTTC.

This clone was seen a handful of times. This sequence joins TRBV30 and TRBJ2-4; TRBD1 matches 7 bases. Germline-derived CDR1 and CDR2 are GTSNPN and SVGIG (reference sequence). Trimming took 8 bases from V and 0 from J; bases not matched to a gene: 7. This CDR3 contains 14 residues. CDR3 coding DNA: TGTGCCCGGGGACAGAGCTTAGCCAAAAACATTCAGTACTTC. As protein: CARGQSLAKNIQYF.